The 21 T cell receptor beta chains below were found in one sample sequenced in a study of glioma-infiltrating T cells. TCR alpha and beta CDR3 regions were amplified from RNA using iRepertoire nested multiplex PCR. TCRdb reprocessed the multiplex PCR reads via MiXCR and lists one record per CDR3 protein. The repertoire holds approximately 90,000 distinct CDR3 sequences, with under 30% as singletons. Sequences were obtained from glioma tissue, nonneoplastic brain tissue, or PBMCs (not recorded which). Receptor source: a human donor with low-grade glioma or glioblastoma, undergoing nonglioma brain surgery, or in good health (not recorded which).

This clonotype showed up many times. The chain combines TRBV7-9 with TRBJ2-5, with D uncertain. The germline V and J ends were trimmed by 6 bases and 5 bases, with 7 bases remaining between them. Germline CDR1 is SEHNR and CDR2 is FQNEAQ (reference sequence). CDR3 length equals 11 residues. CDR3 loop: CASSEIETQYF. Written as DNA, the CDR3 is TGTGCCAGCAGTGAGATCGAGACCCAGTACTTC. Full variable domain (rest looked up from reference TRBV7-9 and TRBJ2-5): DTGVSQNPRHKITKRGQNVTFRCDPISEHNRLYWYRQTLGQGPEFLTYFQNEAQLEKSRLLSDRFSAERPKGSFSTLEIQRTEQGDSAMYLCASSEIETQYFGPGTRLLVL.

This chain links TRBV29-1 with TRBJ2-7, with 9 bases that match TRBD1. This CDR3 comprises 13 residues. V shed 7 bases and J 5 bases; nucleotides not matched to a gene: 9. Germline V gene lookup returns CDR1 SQVTM and CDR2 ANQGSEA. CDR3 region: CSALIQGANEQYF. CDR3 coding DNA: TGCAGCGCCCTCATACAGGGGGCTAACGAGCAGTACTTC.

This clonotype was observed at least ten times. The chain carries TRBV20-1 and TRBJ1-5; 7 bases line up with TRBD1. Germline V gene data show CDR1 as DFQATT and CDR2 as SNEGSKA (reference sequence). After removal of 3 bases from V and 0 bases from J, the junction contained 8 bases not matched to a gene. The CDR3 totals 16 residues. CDR3 DNA sequence: TGCAGTGCTAGCAAACACACAGGGGATAGCAATCAGCCCCAGCATTTT. It specifies CSASKHTGDSNQPQHF.

At least ten counts were recorded for this clonotype. This chain connects TRBV29-1 to TRBJ1-2; TRBD1 matches at 10 bases. With 3 bases clipped from V and 6 bases from J, the junction kept 10 bases outside the gene matches. This CDR3 region has 15 residues. CDR1 SQVTM and CDR2 ANQGSEA come from the germline V gene. The chain's CDR3 is CSVDTRQGAQHGYTF. The CDR3 DNA follows: TGCAGCGTTGATACCCGACAGGGGGCTCAACATGGCTACACCTTC.

This clonotype was detected many times. The V gene is TRBV4-1, the J gene TRBJ2-1, with D hard to call. Germline loops: CDR1 MGHRA, CDR2 YSYEKL. V lost 0 bases to trimming and J lost 10 bases, with 10 bases between them. This CDR3 comprises 13 residues. CDR3 amino acids: CASSQEAALEQFF. DNA of the CDR3: TGCGCCAGCAGCCAAGAAGCCGCGCTGGAGCAGTTCTTC.

This clonotype was found many times. The chain combines TRBV10-1 with TRBJ2-7; 7 bases line up with TRBD1. With V trimmed by 8 bases and J by 3 bases, 4 bases remained unmatched. Germline V CDR1 and CDR2: WNHNN, SYGVQD (reference sequence). The length of the CDR3 is 12 residues. The chain's CDR3 is CASARTGYEQYF. The CDR3 DNA follows: TGCGCCAGCGCCAGGACAGGCTACGAGCAGTACTTC.

The V gene is TRBV20-1, the J gene TRBJ1-6; D gene ambiguous. The CDR3 is 11 amino acids. Germline lookup yields CDR1 DFQATT and CDR2 SNEGSKA (reference sequence). V was pared by 7 bases and J by 6 bases, with 7 bases between. CDR3 region: CSDMGNSPLHF. The DNA for the CDR3 is TGCAGTGATATGGGTAATTCACCCCTCCACTTT.

This clonotype appeared once. The V and J genes are TRBV7-2 and TRBJ1-3; D gene uncertain. The CDR3 consists of 14 residues. Germline values: CDR1 SGHTA, CDR2 FQGNSA. Trimming removed 6 bases at V and 5 bases at J, with 14 bases between. CDR3 region: CASSRERSRNTIYF. CDR3 DNA sequence: TGTGCCAGCAGTCGGGAGAGGTCTAGAAACACCATATATTTT.

This clonotype was counted ten times or more. The chain is built from TRBV6-1 and TRBJ1-2, with D unclear. Trimming pared 8 bases from V and 3 bases from J, leaving 10 bases between. CDR1 and CDR2 (germline): MNHNS, SASEGT. This CDR3 spans 12 amino acids. As DNA, the CDR3 is TGTGCCAGCGGTCGCCAGGACTATGGCTACACCTTC. This sequence encodes CASGRQDYGYTF.

In this sample, this clonotype turned up many times. This chain links TRBV18 with TRBJ2-6; 9 bases fit TRBD1. This CDR3 contains 16 residues. CDR1 is KGHSH, CDR2 LQKENI, per germline. J lost 1 base, V lost 10 bases, and 8 bases had no gene match. The CDR3 sequence is CATHRGPISGANVLTF. The CDR3 nucleotides are TGTGCCACCCACAGGGGGCCAATTTCTGGGGCCAACGTCCTGACTTTC. Full variable domain (missing parts from reference TRBV18 and TRBJ2-6): NAGVMQNPRHLVRRRGQEARLRCSPMKGHSHVYWYRQLPEEGLKFMVYLQKENIIDESGMPKERFSAEFPKEGPSILRIQQVVRGDSAAYFCATHRGPISGANVLTFGAGSRLTVL.

Note on this clonotype: A read error may explain this, as a much larger clone is one base away. As the CDR3 is not closed by the conserved phenylalanine or tryptophan, this likely results from a read error. The chain links TRBV18 to TRBJ1-1; D might be TRBD1 (5 bases). V shed 3 bases and J shed 7 bases, with 12 bases lying between them. This CDR3 has 13 amino acids. The V gene's germline CDR1 is KGHSH and CDR2 LQKENI. CDR3 loop: CASSPYPDSEAFL. Here the CDR3 DNA reads TGTGCCAGCTCACCGTACCCAGACAGTGAAGCTTTCCTT.

A note on this clonotype: Mismatch with germline at one junction end may stem from a read error. V gene TRBV20-1 combines with J gene TRBJ1-2, with D unresolved. This CDR3 is 13 amino acids long. The V gene's germline CDR1 is DFQATT and CDR2 SNEGSKA (reference sequence). CDR3 in DNA: TGCAGTGTTAGAGATCGGCTGTACTATGGCTACACCTTC. It encodes CSVRDRLYYGYTF.

Turning to this clonotype: This could be a read error, since a much larger clone is one nucleotide away. V gene TRBV7-8 combines with J gene TRBJ2-7; D not resolved. V lost 3 bases and J lost 8, with 11 bases in between. Germline CDR1 is SGHVS and CDR2 is FQNEAQ. The CDR3 is 12 residues long. CDR3 bases: TGTGCCAGCAGCTTTAATGGGTACAAGCAGTACTTC. Translation: CASSFNGYKQYF.

The rearrangement links TRBV4-2 to TRBJ2-3, with TRBD2 identical over 7 bases. V trimming: 1 base; J trimming: 2 bases; junction bases outside the gene matches: 3. CDR3 length: 15 residues. Germline CDR1 is LGHNA and CDR2 is YNFKEQ. This CDR3 is CASSQGGGDTDTQYF. The CDR3 bases are TGTGCCAGCAGCCAAGGGGGGGGGGACACAGATACGCAGTATTTT.

This clonotype was seen a handful of times. Without the conserved terminal phenylalanine or tryptophan, this CDR3 likely stems from a read error. The chain's CDR3 is CASSTPDGNTEAFL. CDR3 bases: TGTGCCAGTAGTACTCCGGACGGGAACACTGAAGCTTTCCTT. This chain links TRBV19 with TRBJ1-1; D is unclear. The CDR3 extends over 14 amino acids. Germline V CDR1 and CDR2: LNHDA, SQIVND (reference sequence). V was trimmed by 4 bases and J by 1 base, leaving 10 bases between them.

This clonotype showed up many times. The V call is TRBV28, the J call TRBJ1-5; D unresolved. This CDR3 comprises 16 residues. V lost 5 bases to trimming and J lost 5 bases, with 19 bases between them. Germline loops: CDR1 MDHEN, CDR2 SYDVKM. Written as DNA, the CDR3 is TGTGCCAGCAGTCTCGAGATTACGTACCTTGATCAGCCCCAGCATTTT. Protein: CASSLEITYLDQPQHF.

This clonotype was counted many times. The chain employs TRBV18 and TRBJ2-1; 9 nucleotides line up with TRBD1. This CDR3 spans 15 amino acids. V shed 0 bases and J 5 bases; nucleotides not matched to a gene: 2. The germline V gene encodes CDR1 KGHSH and CDR2 LQKENI. The CDR3 spells CASSPPGQGNNEQFF. The CDR3 coding sequence is TGTGCCAGCTCACCACCGGGACAGGGTAACAATGAGCAGTTCTTC.

V usage is TRBV5-1 and J usage is TRBJ2-7; D remains unclear. This CDR3 spans 16 amino acids. Trimming shortened V by 0 bases and J by 1 base, and 14 bases separated the two germline ends. The germline CDR1 and CDR2 sequences are SGHRS and YFSETQ. DNA for the CDR3: TGCGCCAGCAGCTTGGGCTTAGGTGGGCAATCCTACGAGCAGTACTTC. Translating it yields CASSLGLGGQSYEQYF.

A note on this clonotype: It may be a read error: a sequence one base away is much more abundant. This chain connects TRBV6-2 or TRBV6-3 to TRBJ2-5; possible D gene TRBD1, 6 bases. The CDR3 has 12 residues. Germline V gene lookup returns CDR1 MNHEY and CDR2 SVGEGT. CDR3 bases: TGCGCCAGCAGTACCAGGGGAGAGACCCAGTACTTC. Translating gives CASSTRGETQYF.

As regards this clonotype: Given a much more abundant clone one base away, this may be a read error. The genes are TRBV7-2 and TRBJ2-7; 9 nucleotides align to TRBD1. This CDR3 is built from 15 residues. Per the germline V gene, CDR1 is SGHTA and CDR2 is FQGNSA. The CDR3: CASSLGGTGSYEQHF. The CDR3 DNA follows: TGTGCCAGCAGCTTAGGAGGGACAGGGTCCTACGAGCAGCACTTC.

This clonotype was picked up many times. A junction end diverges from the germline sequence, so it may reflect a read error. The chain recombines TRBV20-1 with TRBJ2-2; possibly TRBD1 or TRBD2 for D (5 bases each). This CDR3 has 14 residues. CDR1 DFQATT and CDR2 SNEGSKA come from the germline V gene (reference sequence). This CDR3 is CSARGAAYTGELFF. The CDR3 coding sequence is TGCAGTGCCAGAGGGGCAGCCTACACCGGGGAGCTGTTTTTT.